This passage covers 23 T cell receptor beta chains from one sample sequenced in a study of blood T cells in healthy people across ages (dated by TCRdb to the mid-2010s). To prepare the library, 5' RACE was applied. The instrument was an Illumina HiSeq 2500. The second PCR ran for about 7 to 11 cycles and used a J-beta primer mix along with a sample-barcoded 5' primer. The raw public data were reprocessed by TCRdb itself: fastp quality trimming at Q25, MiXCR clonotype calling, in-frame beta chains only. Each entry is one CDR3 protein sequence, shown with its most common DNA and genes. Counted in this sample were 1.5 million to 2 million distinct CDR3 sequences; 28% of them appeared once. Of the sample, about 8% falls within the top ten clones. The specimen was blood. These receptors were collected from a woman in her thirties in good health.

V gene TRBV7-9 combines with J gene TRBJ2-1; no reliable D call. The DNA end lines up better with TRBJ2-7; the J call may be wrong. Germline CDR1 and CDR2: SEHNR and FQNEAQ (reference sequence). The CDR3 runs 13 residues. CDR3 DNA: TGTGCCAGCAGCTTATCCCAGTACAATGAGCAGTACTTC. Its translation is CASSLSQYNEQYF.

The rearrangement uses TRBV6-5 and TRBJ2-5; 9 nucleotides match TRBD1. Losses at the gene ends were 0 bases for V and 5 bases for J; bases not matched to a gene: 4. Germline CDR1 is MNHEY and CDR2 is SVGAGI. The CDR3 extends over 15 amino acids. CDR3 nucleotide sequence: TGTGCCAGCAGTTACTCGGGACAGGGTGTGGAGACCCAGTACTTC. Its protein product is CASSYSGQGVETQYF.

Only a few counts were recorded for this clonotype. V usage is TRBV2 and J usage is TRBJ1-1, with D unclear. With 6 bases removed from V and 0 bases from J, the gap between germline ends came to 11 bases. Germline V gene data show CDR1 as SNHLY and CDR2 as FYNNEI. The CDR3 totals 14 residues. This chain's CDR3 is CASRGGTVNTEAFF. CDR3 sequence (DNA): TGTGCCAGCAGAGGAGGAACAGTGAACACTGAAGCTTTCTTT.

The chain employs TRBV6-6 and TRBJ1-1; tentative D call: TRBD1 (6 bases). This CDR3 is built from 13 residues. Looked up from germline, CDR1 is MNHNY and CDR2 is SVGAGI (reference sequence). Trimming took off 6 bases at V and 5 bases at J, with 13 bases between the two ends. DNA for the CDR3: TGTGCCAGCAGCCAGCCAGGGGCGACTGAAGCTTTCTTT. Its protein product is CASSQPGATEAFF.

The rearrangement uses TRBV5-1 and TRBJ2-1; 12 positions agree with TRBD2. This CDR3 contains 16 residues. Germline CDR1 reads SGHRS; CDR2 reads YFSETQ. Trimming at V came to 5 bases and at J to 8 bases, leaving 11 bases not matched to a gene. The CDR3 sequence: CASSRTSGMKLYEQFF. CDR3 bases: TGCGCCAGCAGTCGGACTAGCGGGATGAAACTCTATGAGCAGTTCTTC.

In its sample, this clonotype was seen a few times. The rearrangement uses TRBV6-5 and TRBJ1-6; perhaps TRBD1 as D (5 bases). Trimming cost V 8 bases and J 10 bases, with 15 bases left between them. The CDR3 is made up of 13 amino acids. Germline V CDR1 and CDR2: MNHEY, SVGAGI. The CDR3 bases are TGTGCCAGCCATCAATGGGGGGGATCACCCCTCCACTTT. It is translated as CASHQWGGSPLHF.

The chain employs TRBV20-1 and TRBJ2-1; possibly TRBD1 or TRBD2 for D (5 bases each). This CDR3 spans 16 amino acids. CDR1 and CDR2 from the germline V gene are DFQATT and SNEGSKA (reference sequence). Trimming removed 3 bases from V and 9 bases from J, with 24 bases in between. The CDR3 spells CSASFGTGFLIGEQFF. In DNA, the CDR3 is TGCAGTGCTAGTTTTGGGACCGGATTTTTGATAGGTGAGCAGTTCTTC.

This clonotype was recorded many times. The chain employs TRBV5-1 and TRBJ2-7; maybe TRBD1 (5 bases). The ends were cut back, 2 bases at V and 3 bases at J, with 15 bases in the middle. The CDR3 consists of 15 residues. Germline V gene data show CDR1 as SGHRS and CDR2 as YFSETQ. Written as DNA, the CDR3 is TGCGCCAGCAGCTTTGGGGCCGACCTGATCTACGAGCAGTACTTC. Amino acid sequence: CASSFGADLIYEQYF.

This clonotype was observed a single time. A much larger clone sits a single nucleotide away, making a read error possible. This rearrangement joins TRBV5-1 to TRBJ2-4, with a weak D call TRBD1 (6 bases). The CDR3 is 14 residues long. V was trimmed by 4 bases and J by 13 bases, leaving 21 bases between them. Germline lookup yields CDR1 SGHRS and CDR2 YFSETQ. CDR3 bases: TGCGCCAGCAGCCCACGACAGGCCTATGATGAGCAGTACTTC. It encodes CASSPRQAYDEQYF.

This clonotype was recorded a few times. V usage is TRBV25-1 and J usage is TRBJ1-5; maybe TRBD1 (6 bases). The CDR3 is 13 amino acids. V lost 4 bases and J lost 9, with 13 bases in between. Germline loops: CDR1 MGHDK, CDR2 SYGVNS. CDR3 sequence reads: CASSADSPWPQHF. In DNA, the CDR3 is TGTGCCAGCAGTGCGGACAGCCCATGGCCCCAGCATTTT.

This clonotype was counted only a few times. The chain uses TRBV7-2 and TRBJ1-5, with D unresolved. The CDR3 is 15 amino acids. Germline assignment: CDR1 SGHTA and CDR2 FQGNSA. V was pared by 1 base and J by 2 bases, with 9 bases between. This CDR3 is CASSLVPQGNQPQHF. CDR3 nucleotides: TGTGCCAGCAGCTTAGTTCCCCAGGGCAATCAGCCCCAGCATTTT.

This clonotype was picked up many times. For the CDR3, the DNA is TGCAGTGCTAGAGATGCAGGGCTAGCGGGATTCTACGAGCAGTACTTC. Translating it yields CSARDAGLAGFYEQYF. The chain links TRBV20-1 to TRBJ2-7; 9 positions agree with TRBD2. Germline assignment: CDR1 DFQATT and CDR2 SNEGSKA (reference sequence). CDR3 length equals 16 residues. V was clipped by 0 bases and J by 3 bases; unmatched bases: 9.

This clonotype has more than one count but fewer than ten. The chain couples TRBV28 to TRBJ2-5; 7 bases align to TRBD1. The V gene's germline CDR1 is MDHEN and CDR2 SYDVKM. CDR3 length: 13 residues. The CDR3 loop is CATRQGTGKTQYF. CDR3 coding DNA: TGTGCTACGAGACAGGGAACGGGGAAGACCCAGTACTTC.

This clonotype was observed a few times. The chain couples TRBV20-1 to TRBJ1-5, with D tentatively TRBD1 (6 bases). V lost 0 bases, J lost 9 bases, and 18 bases lay in between. This CDR3 is 15 amino acids long. Germline values: CDR1 DFQATT, CDR2 SNEGSKA (reference sequence). CDR3 in amino acids: CSARDGNRDVTPQHF. For the CDR3, the DNA is TGCAGTGCTAGAGATGGTAACAGGGATGTAACGCCCCAGCATTTT.

Points on this clonotype: This may stem from a read error, because a much larger clone lies one nucleotide away. The chain is built from TRBV29-1 and TRBJ2-1; 9 positions match TRBD1. The DNA end favors TRBJ2-7, so the J call may be wrong. CDR3 length equals 14 residues. Germline CDR1 reads SQVTM; CDR2 reads ANQGSEA. This chain's CDR3 is CSASTGQGYNEQYF. CDR3 DNA: TGCAGCGCCTCTACGGGACAGGGCTACAATGAGCAGTACTTC.

There are many counts of this clonotype. The chain employs TRBV5-1 and TRBJ2-7, with 10 positions matching TRBD1. The length of the CDR3 is 19 residues. Germline V lookup: CDR1 SGHRS, CDR2 YFSETQ. The V and J ends lost 2 bases and 2 bases, in that order; junction bases with no gene match: 16. CDR3 bases: TGCGCCAGCAGCTTCAACCTGCGCCCACCGGGACAGGGGACCTACGAGCAGTACTTC. Residues: CASSFNLRPPGQGTYEQYF.

This clonotype has only a few counts. CDR3 nucleotides: TGTGCCAGCAACCCGGGAAGTGCCAAAAACATTCAGTACTTC. Translated, it gives CASNPGSAKNIQYF. This chain uses TRBV28 with TRBJ2-4, with TRBD2 as a possible D gene (5 bases). Trimming removed 7 bases at V and 1 base at J, with 11 bases between. The CDR3 consists of 14 residues. Germline CDR1 reads MDHEN; CDR2 reads SYDVKM.

This clonotype was counted ten times or more. In nucleotides, the CDR3 is TGTGCCAGCAGCTTAGCCAAAAACATTCAGTACTTC. Translated: CASSLAKNIQYF. The chain links TRBV6-6 to TRBJ2-4; D ambiguous. CDR3 length equals 12 residues. Germline lookup yields CDR1 MNHNY and CDR2 SVGAGI (reference sequence). V was clipped by 6 bases and J by 0 bases, with 3 bases between them.

This clonotype appeared a few times. This chain joins TRBV15 and TRBJ2-2; no definite D call. CDR1 and CDR2 (germline): LNHNV, YYDKDF (reference sequence). This CDR3 comprises 16 residues. The V and J ends lost 3 bases and 0 bases respectively, with 11 bases between them. In nucleotides, the CDR3 is TGTGCCACCAGCAGCACCTCGTTCGCGAACACCGGGGAGCTGTTTTTT. Its protein product is CATSSTSFANTGELFF.

The V and J genes are TRBV7-2 and TRBJ1-4; 9 nucleotides match TRBD1. CDR3 length: 15 residues. The V segment lost 2 bases and the J segment 6 bases; nucleotides outside the gene matches: 4. CDR1 and CDR2 (germline): SGHTA, FQGNSA. CDR3 coding DNA: TGTGCCAGCAGCTTAATCTGGGACAGGGATGAAAAACTGTTTTTT. This translates into CASSLIWDRDEKLFF.

The chain is built from TRBV18 and TRBJ2-1; TRBD2 agrees at 14 bases. Germline lookup yields CDR1 KGHSH and CDR2 LQKENI. The V gene end was trimmed by 3 bases and the J gene end by 4 bases; junction bases not matched to a gene: 8. CDR3 length: 18 residues. The DNA of the CDR3 is TGTGCCAGCTCACCGGGTGGACTAGCGGGGGGCTCATACAATGAGCAGTTCTTC. It encodes CASSPGGLAGGSYNEQFF.

This clonotype came up a few times. CDR3 DNA: TGTGCCAGCAGAGGACTAGCGGGGAGGAGTATATACGAGCAGTACTTC. This codes for CASRGLAGRSIYEQYF. This chain joins TRBV7-9 and TRBJ2-7; 12 nucleotides align to TRBD2. V lost 6 bases to trimming and J lost 4 bases; unmatched junction nucleotides: 10. Germline V gives CDR1 SEHNR, CDR2 FQNEAQ (reference sequence). The CDR3 runs to 16 residues.

Worth noting for this clonotype: Its ends do not fully match the called genes, so a read error is possible. The chain is built from TRBV7-6 and TRBJ2-3; perhaps D is TRBD1 or TRBD2 (5 bases each). This CDR3 region has 17 residues. Germline V gene lookup returns CDR1 SGHVS and CDR2 FNYEAQ. CDR3 in DNA: TGTACCAGCAGCTTAGGGGTGACGGGACCTTCCACAGATACGCAGTATTTT. Its translation is CTSSLGVTGPSTDTQYF.